The T cell receptor beta chain described here comes from a study of post-analysis software for immune sequencing data. Across the study: The disease courses covered relapsing-remitting, secondary progressive and progressive-relapsing multiple sclerosis.

Tagging with unique molecular identifiers was a feature of the TCR beta cDNA libraries. Yield was roughly 0.5 million cDNA molecules from 1 to 10 million T cells. TCRdb re-called the PCR reads with MiXCR, one entry per CDR3 protein. Of approximately 150,000 distinct CDR3 sequences detected, 30% appear once; the ten largest clones hold less than 1.6%. The germline V gene encodes CDR1 MDHEN and CDR2 SYDVKM. This CDR3 is built from 17 residues. A remark on this clonotype: The antigen is not known. The junction shows a germline mismatch at one end, possibly a read error.

Findings and caveats of the study: In patients, a few TRBV segments were more frequent than in controls, with TRBV5-6, TRBV5-1 and TRBV20-1 among them. Strong co-clustering by F measure linked samples that shared a preparation batch. Multiple sclerosis patients showed significantly lower normalized Chao1 diversity than controls did.

V is TRBV28 and J is TRBJ2-1; 9 nucleotides line up with TRBD2. The origin of this receptor is a girl under 18 with multiple sclerosis. The sample comprised blood. The CDR3 is CAGSLIYAGGLGDEQFF. CDR3 nucleotide sequence: TGTGCCGGCAGTTTAATTTACGCGGGAGGGCTCGGCGATGAGCAGTTCTTC.